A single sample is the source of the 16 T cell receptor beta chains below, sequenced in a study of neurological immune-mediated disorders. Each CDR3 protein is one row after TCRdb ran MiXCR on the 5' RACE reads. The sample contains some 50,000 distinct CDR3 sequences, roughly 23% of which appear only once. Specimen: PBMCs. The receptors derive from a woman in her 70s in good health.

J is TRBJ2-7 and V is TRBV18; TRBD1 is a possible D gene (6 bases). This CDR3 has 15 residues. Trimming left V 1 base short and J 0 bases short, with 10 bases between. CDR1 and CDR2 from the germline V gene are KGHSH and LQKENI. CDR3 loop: CASSPLTGPSYEQYF. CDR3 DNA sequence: TGTGCCAGCTCACCACTCACAGGGCCCTCCTACGAGCAGTACTTC.

The CDR3 sequence is CAGRWGADQETQYF. For the CDR3, the DNA is TGTGCCGGACGATGGGGCGCTGATCAAGAGACCCAGTACTTC. This chain joins TRBV6-2 or TRBV6-3 and TRBJ2-5; D is possibly TRBD1 (5 bases). Germline-derived CDR1 and CDR2 are MNHEY and SVGEGT. V was shortened by 11 bases and J by 2 bases, with 18 bases between the two germline ends. There are 14 residues in the CDR3.

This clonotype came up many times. CDR3 coding DNA: TGTGCCAGCAGCTCGCTGGCTGGGAACACTGAAGCTTTCTTT. This codes for CASSSLAGNTEAFF. The chain uses TRBV7-2 and TRBJ1-1; unclear D gene. V was pared by 4 bases and J by 1 base, with 10 bases between. The CDR3 is 14 residues long. Germline V lookup: CDR1 SGHTA, CDR2 FQGNSA.

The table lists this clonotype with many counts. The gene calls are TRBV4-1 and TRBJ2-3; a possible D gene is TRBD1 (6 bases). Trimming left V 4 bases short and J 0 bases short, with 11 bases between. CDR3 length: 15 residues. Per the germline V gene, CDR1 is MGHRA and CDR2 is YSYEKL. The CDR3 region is CASSRRTDSTDTQYF. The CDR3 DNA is TGCGCCAGCAGCCGGCGGACAGACAGCACAGATACGCAGTATTTT.

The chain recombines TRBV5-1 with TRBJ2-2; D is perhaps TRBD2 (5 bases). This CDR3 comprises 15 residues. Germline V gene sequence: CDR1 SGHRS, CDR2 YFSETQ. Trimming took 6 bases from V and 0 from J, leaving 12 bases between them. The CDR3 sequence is CASKFSAANTGELFF. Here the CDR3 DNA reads TGCGCCAGCAAATTTTCAGCGGCGAACACCGGGGAGCTGTTTTTT. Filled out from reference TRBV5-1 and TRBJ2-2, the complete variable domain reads KAGVTQTPRYLIKTRGQQVTLSCSPISGHRSVSWYQQTPGQGLQFLFEYFSETQRNKGNFPGRFSGRQFSNSRSEMNVSTLELGDSALYLCASKFSAANTGELFFGEGSRLTVL.

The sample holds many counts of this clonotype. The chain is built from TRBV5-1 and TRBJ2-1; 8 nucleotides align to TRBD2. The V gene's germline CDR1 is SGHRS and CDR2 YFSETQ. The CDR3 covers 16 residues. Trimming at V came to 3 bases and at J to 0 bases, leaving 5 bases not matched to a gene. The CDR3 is CASSWPSGSSYNEQFF. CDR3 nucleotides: TGCGCCAGCAGCTGGCCAAGCGGGAGCTCCTACAATGAGCAGTTCTTC. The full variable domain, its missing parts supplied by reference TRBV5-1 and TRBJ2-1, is KAGVTQTPRYLIKTRGQQVTLSCSPISGHRSVSWYQQTPGQGLQFLFEYFSETQRNKGNFPGRFSGRQFSNSRSEMNVSTLELGDSALYLCASSWPSGSSYNEQFFGPGTRLTVL.

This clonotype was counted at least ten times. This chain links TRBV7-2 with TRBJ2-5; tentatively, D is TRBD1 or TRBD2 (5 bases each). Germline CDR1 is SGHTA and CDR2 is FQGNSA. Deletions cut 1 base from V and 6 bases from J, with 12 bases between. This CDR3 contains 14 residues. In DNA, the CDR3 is TGTGCCAGCAGCTTAGAGGGGAGACCGAAGACCCAGTACTTC. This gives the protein CASSLEGRPKTQYF.

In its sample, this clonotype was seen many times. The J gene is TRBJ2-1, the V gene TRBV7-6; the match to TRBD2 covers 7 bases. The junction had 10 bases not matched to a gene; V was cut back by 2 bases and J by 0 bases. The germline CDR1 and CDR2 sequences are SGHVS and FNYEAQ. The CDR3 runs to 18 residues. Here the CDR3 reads CASSLSGLAASSYNEQFF. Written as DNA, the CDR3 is TGTGCCAGCAGCTTATCCGGGCTAGCGGCAAGCTCCTACAATGAGCAGTTCTTC.

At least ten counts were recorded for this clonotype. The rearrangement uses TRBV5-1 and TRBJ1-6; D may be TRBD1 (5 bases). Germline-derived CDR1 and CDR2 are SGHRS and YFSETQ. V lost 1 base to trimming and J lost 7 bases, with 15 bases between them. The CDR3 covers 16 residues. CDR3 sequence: CASSLLPGTGNSPLHF. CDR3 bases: TGCGCCAGCAGCTTGCTACCCGGGACGGGCAATTCACCCCTCCACTTT.

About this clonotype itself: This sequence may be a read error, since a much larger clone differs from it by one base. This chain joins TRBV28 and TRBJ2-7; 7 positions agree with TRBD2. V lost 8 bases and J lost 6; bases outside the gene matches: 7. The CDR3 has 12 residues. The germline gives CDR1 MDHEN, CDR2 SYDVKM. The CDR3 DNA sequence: TGTGCCAGCGTGGGGGGGGTAGTCGAGCAGTACTTC. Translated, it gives CASVGGVVEQYF.

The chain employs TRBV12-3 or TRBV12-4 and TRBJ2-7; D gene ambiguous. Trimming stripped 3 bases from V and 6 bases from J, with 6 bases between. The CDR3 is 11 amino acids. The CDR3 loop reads CASSFNTEQYF. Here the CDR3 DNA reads TGTGCCAGCAGTTTCAACACCGAGCAGTACTTC.

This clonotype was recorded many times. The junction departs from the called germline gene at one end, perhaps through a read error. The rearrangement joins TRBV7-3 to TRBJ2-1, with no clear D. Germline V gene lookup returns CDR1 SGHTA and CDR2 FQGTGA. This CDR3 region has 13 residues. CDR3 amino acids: CASSLDPGTPRIF. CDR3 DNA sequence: TGTGCCAGCAGCTTAGACCCAGGCACCCCGAGGATCTTC.

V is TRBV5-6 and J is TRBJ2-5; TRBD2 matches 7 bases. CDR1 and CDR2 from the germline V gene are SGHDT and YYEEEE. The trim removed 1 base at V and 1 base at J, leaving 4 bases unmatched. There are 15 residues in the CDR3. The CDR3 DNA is TGTGCCAGCAGCTTGTATCGGACTAGCCAAGAGACCCAGTACTTC. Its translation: CASSLYRTSQETQYF. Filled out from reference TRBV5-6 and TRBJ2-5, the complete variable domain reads DAGVTQSPTHLIKTRGQQVTLRCSPKSGHDTVSWYQQALGQGPQFIFQYYEEEERQRGNFPDRFSGHQFPNYSSELNVNALLLGDSALYLCASSLYRTSQETQYFGPGTRLLVL.

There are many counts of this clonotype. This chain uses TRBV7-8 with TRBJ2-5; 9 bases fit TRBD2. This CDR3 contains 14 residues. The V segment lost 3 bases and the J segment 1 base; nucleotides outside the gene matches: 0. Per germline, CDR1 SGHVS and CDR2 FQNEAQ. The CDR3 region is CASSLTSGQETQYF. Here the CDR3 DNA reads TGTGCCAGCAGCTTGACTAGCGGCCAAGAGACCCAGTACTTC.

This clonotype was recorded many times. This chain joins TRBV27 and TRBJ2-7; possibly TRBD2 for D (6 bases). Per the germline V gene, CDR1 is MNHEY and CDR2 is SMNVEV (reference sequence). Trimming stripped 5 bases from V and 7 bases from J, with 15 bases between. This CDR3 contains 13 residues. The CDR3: CASSSTSAGEQYF. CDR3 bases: TGTGCCAGCAGTAGTACCTCGGCGGGGGAGCAGTACTTC.

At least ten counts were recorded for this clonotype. The CDR3 region has the DNA TGCAGTGCTAGAGATGTACTAGTGACAGATACGCAGTATTTT. This codes for CSARDVLVTDTQYF. The J gene is TRBJ2-3, the V gene TRBV20-1, with a possible D match to TRBD2 (5 bases). V dropped 0 bases and J dropped 3 bases, with 10 bases sitting between them. The CDR3 runs to 14 residues. CDR1 is DFQATT and CDR2 is SNEGSKA in the germline V gene (reference sequence).